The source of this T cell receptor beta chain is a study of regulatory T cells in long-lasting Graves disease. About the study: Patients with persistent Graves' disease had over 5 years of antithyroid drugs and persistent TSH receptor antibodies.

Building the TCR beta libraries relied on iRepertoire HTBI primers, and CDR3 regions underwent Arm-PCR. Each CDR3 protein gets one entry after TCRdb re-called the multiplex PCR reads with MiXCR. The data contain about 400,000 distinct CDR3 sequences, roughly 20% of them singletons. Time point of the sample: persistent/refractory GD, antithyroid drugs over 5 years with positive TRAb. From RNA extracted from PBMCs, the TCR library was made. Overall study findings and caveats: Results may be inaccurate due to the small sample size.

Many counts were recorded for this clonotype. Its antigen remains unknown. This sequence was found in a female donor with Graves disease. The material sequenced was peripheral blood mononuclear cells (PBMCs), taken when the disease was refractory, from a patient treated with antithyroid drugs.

CDR3 protein: CASSSEGRGPQHF. The DNA of the CDR3 is TGTGCCAGCAGTTCGGAGGGGCGGGGACCCCAGCATTTT. The genes are TRBV12-3 or TRBV12-4 and TRBJ1-5; D possibly corresponds to TRBD1 (5 bases). V lost 4 bases and J lost 10, with 14 bases in between. The CDR3 runs to 13 residues.